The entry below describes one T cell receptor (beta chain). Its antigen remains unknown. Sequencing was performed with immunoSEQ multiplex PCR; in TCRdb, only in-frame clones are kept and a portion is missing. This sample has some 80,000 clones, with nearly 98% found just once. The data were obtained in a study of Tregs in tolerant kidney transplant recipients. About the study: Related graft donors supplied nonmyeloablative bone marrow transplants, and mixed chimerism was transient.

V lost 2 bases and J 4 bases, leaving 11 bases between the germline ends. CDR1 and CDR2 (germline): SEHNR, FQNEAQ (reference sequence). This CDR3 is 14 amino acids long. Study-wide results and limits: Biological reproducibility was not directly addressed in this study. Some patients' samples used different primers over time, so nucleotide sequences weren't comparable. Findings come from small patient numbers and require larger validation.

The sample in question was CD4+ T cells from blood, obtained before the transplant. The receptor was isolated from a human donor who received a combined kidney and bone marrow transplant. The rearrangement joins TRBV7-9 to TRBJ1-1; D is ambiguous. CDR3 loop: CASSLTKSGTEAFF. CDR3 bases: TGTGCCAGCAGCTTAACTAAGTCGGGCACTGAAGCTTTCTTT.